This record looks at one T cell receptor (beta chain) sequence and its context. The record originates from a study of blood T cells in healthy people across ages. The CDR3 consists of 16 residues. V was pared by 3 bases and J by 1 base, with 9 bases of the junction left unmatched. The V gene's germline CDR1 is SGHDT and CDR2 YYEEEE. Combining a sample-barcoded 5' primer with a J-beta primer mix, a second PCR ran for roughly 7 to 11 cycles. In TCRdb, the 5' RACE reads were re-called with MiXCR into one record per CDR3 protein. The data show some 850,000 distinct CDR3 sequences, under 30% seen once. These data were also reused for a study on T cells of mothers and their children.

The rearrangement uses TRBV5-6 and TRBJ2-7; 8 bases are a match to TRBD2. This TCR was sampled from a boy under 18 in good health. Sequencing was carried out using blood. CDR3 amino acids: CASSWGAGGRSYEQYF. The CDR3 bases are TGTGCCAGCAGCTGGGGGGCGGGGGGTAGATCCTACGAGCAGTACTTC.